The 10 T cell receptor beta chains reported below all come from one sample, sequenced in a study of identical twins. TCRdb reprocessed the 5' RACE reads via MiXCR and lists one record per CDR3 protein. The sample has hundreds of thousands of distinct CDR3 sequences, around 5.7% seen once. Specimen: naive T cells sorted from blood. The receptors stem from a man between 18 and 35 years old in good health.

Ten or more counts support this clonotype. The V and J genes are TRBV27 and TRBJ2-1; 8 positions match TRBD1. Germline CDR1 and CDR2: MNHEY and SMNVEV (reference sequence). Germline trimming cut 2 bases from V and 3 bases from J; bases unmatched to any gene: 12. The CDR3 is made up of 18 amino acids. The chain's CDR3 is CASSLTFRQGRIYNEQFF. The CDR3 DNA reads TGTGCCAGCAGTTTAACGTTTCGACAGGGGAGGATCTACAATGAGCAGTTCTTC.

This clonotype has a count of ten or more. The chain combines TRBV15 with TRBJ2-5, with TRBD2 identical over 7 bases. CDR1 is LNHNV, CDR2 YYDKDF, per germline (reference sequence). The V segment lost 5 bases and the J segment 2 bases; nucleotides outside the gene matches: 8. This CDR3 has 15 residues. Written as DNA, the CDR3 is TGTGCCACCAGCTCGACTACTAGCGCTCAAGAGACCCAGTACTTC. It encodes CATSSTTSAQETQYF.

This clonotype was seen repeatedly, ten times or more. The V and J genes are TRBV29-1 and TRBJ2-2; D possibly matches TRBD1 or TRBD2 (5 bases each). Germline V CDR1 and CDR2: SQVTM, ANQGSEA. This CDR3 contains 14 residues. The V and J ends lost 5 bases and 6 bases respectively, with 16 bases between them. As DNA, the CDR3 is TGCAGCGTTCACAGGACTTCTAGTTCCGGGGAGCTGTTTTTT. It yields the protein CSVHRTSSSGELFF.

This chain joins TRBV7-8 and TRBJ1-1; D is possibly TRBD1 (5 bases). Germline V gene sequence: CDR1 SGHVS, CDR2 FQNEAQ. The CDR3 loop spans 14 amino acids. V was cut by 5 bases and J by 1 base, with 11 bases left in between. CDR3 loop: CASSIRGPNTEAFF. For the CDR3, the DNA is TGTGCCAGCAGCATAAGGGGCCCGAACACTGAAGCTTTCTTT.

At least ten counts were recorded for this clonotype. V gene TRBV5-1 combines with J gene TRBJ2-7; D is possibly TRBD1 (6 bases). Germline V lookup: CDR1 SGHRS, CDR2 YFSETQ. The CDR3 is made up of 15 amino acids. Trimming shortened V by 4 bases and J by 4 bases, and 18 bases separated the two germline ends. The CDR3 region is CASSPRRGELYEQYF. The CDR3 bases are TGCGCCAGCAGCCCCCGCAGGGGCGAATTGTACGAGCAGTACTTC.

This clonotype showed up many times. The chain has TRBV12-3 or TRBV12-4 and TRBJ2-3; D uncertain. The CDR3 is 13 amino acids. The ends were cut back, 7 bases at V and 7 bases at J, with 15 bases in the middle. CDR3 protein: CASTIQGGYTQYF. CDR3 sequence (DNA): TGTGCCAGCACCATTCAAGGCGGTTATACGCAGTATTTT.

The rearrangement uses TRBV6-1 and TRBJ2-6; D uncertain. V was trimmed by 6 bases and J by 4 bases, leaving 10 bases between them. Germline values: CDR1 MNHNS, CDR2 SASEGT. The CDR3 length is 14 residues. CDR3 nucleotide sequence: TGTGCCAGCAGCGGTCGGTGGGGGGCCAACGTCCTGACTTTC. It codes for CASSGRWGANVLTF.

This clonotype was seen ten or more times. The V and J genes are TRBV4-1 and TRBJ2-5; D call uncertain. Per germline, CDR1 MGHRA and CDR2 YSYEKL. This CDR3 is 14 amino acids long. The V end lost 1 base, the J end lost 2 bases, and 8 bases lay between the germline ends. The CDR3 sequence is CASSQVLPQETQYF. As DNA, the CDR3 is TGCGCCAGCAGCCAAGTGCTTCCACAAGAGACCCAGTACTTC.

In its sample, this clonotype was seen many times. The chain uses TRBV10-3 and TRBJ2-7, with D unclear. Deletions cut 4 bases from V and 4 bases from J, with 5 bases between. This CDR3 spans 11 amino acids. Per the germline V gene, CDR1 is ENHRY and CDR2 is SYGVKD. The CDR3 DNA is TGTGCCATCAGTGTAAGGTACGAGCAGTACTTC. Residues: CAISVRYEQYF.

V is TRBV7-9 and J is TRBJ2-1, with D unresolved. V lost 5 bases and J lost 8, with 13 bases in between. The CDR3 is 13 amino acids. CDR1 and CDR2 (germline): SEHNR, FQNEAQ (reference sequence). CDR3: CASSPSARYEQFF. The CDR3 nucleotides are TGTGCCAGCAGCCCCTCGGCGCGCTATGAGCAGTTCTTC.